This note documents a single T cell receptor (beta chain) sequence. A library of TCRbeta sequences, prepared with unique molecular identifiers, was generated. Via MiXCR, TCRdb re-called the PCR reads, giving one row per CDR3 protein. The table has about a million distinct CDR3 sequences, about 29% seen once. This sample is drawn from a study of T-cell reconstitution after alpha-beta-depleted transplantation in children. The starting material was PBMCs, mostly from graft donor cells, obtained 360 days after TCRalphabeta/CD19-depleted stem cell transplant. The clonotype comes from a boy under two years old who had a stem cell transplant for SCID, so the T cells may come from the graft donor.

CDR3 nucleotides: TGTGCCAGCAGCTTAGCACGGGCCGGCGAGCAGTACTTC. Translating gives CASSLARAGEQYF. This chain links TRBV7-8 with TRBJ2-7, with D hard to call. The CDR3 is 13 amino acids. Germline loops: CDR1 SGHVS, CDR2 FQNEAQ. The germline V and J ends were trimmed by 0 bases and 6 bases, with 9 bases remaining between them.